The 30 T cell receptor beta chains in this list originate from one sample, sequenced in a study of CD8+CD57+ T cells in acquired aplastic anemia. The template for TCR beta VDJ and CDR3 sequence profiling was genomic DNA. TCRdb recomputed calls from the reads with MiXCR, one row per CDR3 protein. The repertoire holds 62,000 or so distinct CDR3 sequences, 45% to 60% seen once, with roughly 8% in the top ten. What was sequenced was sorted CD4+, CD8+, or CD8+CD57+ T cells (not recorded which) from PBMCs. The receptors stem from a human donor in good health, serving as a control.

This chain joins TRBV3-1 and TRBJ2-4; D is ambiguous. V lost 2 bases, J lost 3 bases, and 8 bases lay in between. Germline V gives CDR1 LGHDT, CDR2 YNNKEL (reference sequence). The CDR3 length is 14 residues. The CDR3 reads CASSQRTDKNIQYF. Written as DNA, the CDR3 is TGTGCCAGCAGCCAACGGACGGACAAAAACATTCAGTACTTC.

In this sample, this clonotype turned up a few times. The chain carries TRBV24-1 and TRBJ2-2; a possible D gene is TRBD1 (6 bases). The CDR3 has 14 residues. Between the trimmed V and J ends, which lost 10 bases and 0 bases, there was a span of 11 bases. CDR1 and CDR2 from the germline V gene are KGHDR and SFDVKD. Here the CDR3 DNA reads TGTGCCACTCGGACAGCCGCGAACACCGGGGAGCTGTTTTTT. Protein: CATRTAANTGELFF.

CDR3 bases: TGTGCCACCAGGTTCTCAGGGGGCAATGAAAAACTGTTTTTT. This translates into CATRFSGGNEKLFF. This chain connects TRBV15 to TRBJ1-4, with 8 bases that match TRBD1. Trimming took 6 bases from V and 5 from J; bases not matched to a gene: 5. The CDR3 is 14 residues long. CDR1 is LNHNV and CDR2 is YYDKDF in the germline V gene (reference sequence).

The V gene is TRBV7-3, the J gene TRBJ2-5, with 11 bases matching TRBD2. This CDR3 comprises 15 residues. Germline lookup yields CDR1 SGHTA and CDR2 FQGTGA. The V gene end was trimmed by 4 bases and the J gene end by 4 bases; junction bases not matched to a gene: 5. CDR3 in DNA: TGTGCCAGCAGCTCCTTAGCGGGGGGGCGAGAGACCCAGTACTTC. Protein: CASSSLAGGRETQYF.

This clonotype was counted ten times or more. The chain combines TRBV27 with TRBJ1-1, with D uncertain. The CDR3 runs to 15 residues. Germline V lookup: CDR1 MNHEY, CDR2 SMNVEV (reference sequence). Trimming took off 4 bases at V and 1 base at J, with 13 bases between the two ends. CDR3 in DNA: TGTGCCAGCAGTTGGTCAGGATCCGGGAACACTGAAGCTTTCTTT. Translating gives CASSWSGSGNTEAFF.

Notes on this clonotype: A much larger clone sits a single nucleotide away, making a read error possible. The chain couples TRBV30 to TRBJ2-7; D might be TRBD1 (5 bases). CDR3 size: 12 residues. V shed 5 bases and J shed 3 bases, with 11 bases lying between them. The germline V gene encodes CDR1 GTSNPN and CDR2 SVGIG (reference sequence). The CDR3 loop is CAWGFDSYEQYF. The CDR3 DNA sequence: TGTGCCTGGGGTTTCGACAGCTACGAGCAGTACTTC.

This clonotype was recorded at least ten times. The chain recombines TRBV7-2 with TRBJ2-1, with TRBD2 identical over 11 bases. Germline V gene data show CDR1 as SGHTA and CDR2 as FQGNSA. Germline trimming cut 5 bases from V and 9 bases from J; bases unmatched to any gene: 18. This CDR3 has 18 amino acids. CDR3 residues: CASSLLRWTSGQGSEQFF. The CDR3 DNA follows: TGTGCCAGCAGCCTATTACGGTGGACTAGCGGGCAAGGGAGTGAGCAGTTCTTC.

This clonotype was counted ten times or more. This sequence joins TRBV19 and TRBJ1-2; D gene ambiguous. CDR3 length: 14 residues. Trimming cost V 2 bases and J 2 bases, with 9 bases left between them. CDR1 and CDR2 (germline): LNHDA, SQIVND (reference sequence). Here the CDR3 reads CASSIFEGNYGYTF. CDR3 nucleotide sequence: TGTGCCAGTAGTATATTTGAGGGAAACTATGGCTACACCTTC.

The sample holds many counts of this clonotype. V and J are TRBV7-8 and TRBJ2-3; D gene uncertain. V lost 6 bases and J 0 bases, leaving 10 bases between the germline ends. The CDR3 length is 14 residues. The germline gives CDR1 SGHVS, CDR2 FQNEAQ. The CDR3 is CASSFTTSTDTQYF. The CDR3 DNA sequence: TGTGCCAGCAGTTTTACTACTAGCACAGATACGCAGTATTTT.

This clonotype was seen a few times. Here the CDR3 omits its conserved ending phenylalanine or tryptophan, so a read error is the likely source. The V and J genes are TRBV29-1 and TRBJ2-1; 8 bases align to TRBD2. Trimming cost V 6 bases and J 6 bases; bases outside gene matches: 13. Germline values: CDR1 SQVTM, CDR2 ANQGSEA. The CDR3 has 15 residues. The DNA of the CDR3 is TGCAGCGTCGATTACCCCGGGAGGGCCCTCAATGAGCAGTTCCTC. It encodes CSVDYPGRALNEQFL.

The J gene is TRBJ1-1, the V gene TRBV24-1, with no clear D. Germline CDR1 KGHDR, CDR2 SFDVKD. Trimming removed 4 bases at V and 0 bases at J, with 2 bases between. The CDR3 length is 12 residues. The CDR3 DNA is TGTGCCACCAGTGAAATGAACACTGAAGCTTTCTTT. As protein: CATSEMNTEAFF.

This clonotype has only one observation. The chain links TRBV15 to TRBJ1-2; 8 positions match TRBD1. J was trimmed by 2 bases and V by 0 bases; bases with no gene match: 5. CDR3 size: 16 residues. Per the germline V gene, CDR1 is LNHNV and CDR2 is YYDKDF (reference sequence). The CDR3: CATSRDARGQNYGYTF. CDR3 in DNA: TGTGCCACCAGCAGAGATGCCAGGGGGCAGAACTATGGCTACACCTTC.

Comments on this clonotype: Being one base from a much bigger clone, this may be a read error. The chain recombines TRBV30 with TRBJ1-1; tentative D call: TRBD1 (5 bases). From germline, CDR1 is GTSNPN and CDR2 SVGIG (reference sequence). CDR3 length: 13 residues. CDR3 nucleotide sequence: TGTGCCTGGAGTATGGGACTGAACACTGGAGCTTTCTTT. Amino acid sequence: CAWSMGLNTGAFF.

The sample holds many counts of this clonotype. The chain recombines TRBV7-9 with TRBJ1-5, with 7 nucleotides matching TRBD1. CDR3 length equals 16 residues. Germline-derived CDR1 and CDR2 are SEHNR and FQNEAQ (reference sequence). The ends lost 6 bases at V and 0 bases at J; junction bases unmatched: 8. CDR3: CASSPGTANSNQPQHF. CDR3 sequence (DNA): TGTGCCAGCAGTCCCGGGACAGCGAATAGCAATCAGCCCCAGCATTTT. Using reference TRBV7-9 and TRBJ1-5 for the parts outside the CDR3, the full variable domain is DTGVSQNPRHKITKRGQNVTFRCDPISEHNRLYWYRQTLGQGPEFLTYFQNEAQLEKSRLLSDRFSAERPKGSFSTLEIQRTEQGDSAMYLCASSPGTANSNQPQHFGDGTRLSIL.

The CDR3 bases are TGTGCCAGCAGCCCCGATTTCGAAGACACTGAAGCTTTCTTT. Encoded protein: CASSPDFEDTEAFF. The rearrangement joins TRBV3-1 to TRBJ1-1; D gene ambiguous. CDR3 size: 14 residues. Trimming shortened V by 4 bases and J by 3 bases, and 12 bases separated the two germline ends. Germline V CDR1 and CDR2: LGHDT, YNNKEL (reference sequence).

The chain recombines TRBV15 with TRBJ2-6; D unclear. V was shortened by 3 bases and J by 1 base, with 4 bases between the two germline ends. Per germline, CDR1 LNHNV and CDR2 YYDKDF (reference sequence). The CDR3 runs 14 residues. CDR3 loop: CATSRTSGANVLTF. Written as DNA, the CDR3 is TGTGCCACCAGCAGGACGTCTGGGGCCAACGTCCTGACTTTC.

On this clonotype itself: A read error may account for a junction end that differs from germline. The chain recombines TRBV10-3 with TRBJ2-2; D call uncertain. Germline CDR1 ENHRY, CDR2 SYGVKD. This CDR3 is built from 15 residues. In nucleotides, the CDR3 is TGTACCATTAGTGAGACGGGCGCCTCTTCCGGGGAGCTGTTTTTT. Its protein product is CTISETGASSGELFF.

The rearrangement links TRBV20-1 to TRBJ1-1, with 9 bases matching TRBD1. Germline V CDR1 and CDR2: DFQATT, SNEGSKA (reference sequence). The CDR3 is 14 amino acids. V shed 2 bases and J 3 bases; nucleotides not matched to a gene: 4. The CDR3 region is CSARPWTGDTEAFF. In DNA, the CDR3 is TGCAGTGCTAGACCGTGGACAGGGGACACTGAAGCTTTCTTT.

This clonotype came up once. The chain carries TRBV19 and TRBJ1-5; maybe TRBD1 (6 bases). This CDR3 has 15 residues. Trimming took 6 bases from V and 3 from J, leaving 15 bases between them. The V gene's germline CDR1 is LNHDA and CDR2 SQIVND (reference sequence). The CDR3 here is CASRWGAQDNQPQHF. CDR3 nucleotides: TGTGCCAGTAGATGGGGGGCACAGGACAATCAGCCCCAGCATTTT.

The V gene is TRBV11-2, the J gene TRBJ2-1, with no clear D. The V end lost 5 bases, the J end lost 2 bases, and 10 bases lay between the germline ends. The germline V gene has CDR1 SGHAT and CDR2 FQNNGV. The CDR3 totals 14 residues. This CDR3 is CASSPDRTYNEQFF. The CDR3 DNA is TGTGCCAGCAGCCCCGATCGCACCTACAATGAGCAGTTCTTC.

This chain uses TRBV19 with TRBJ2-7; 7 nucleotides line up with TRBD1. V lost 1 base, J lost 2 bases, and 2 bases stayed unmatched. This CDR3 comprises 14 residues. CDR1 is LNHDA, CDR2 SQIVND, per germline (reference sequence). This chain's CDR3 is CASSIGQGAYEQYF. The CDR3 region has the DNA TGTGCCAGTAGTATAGGGCAGGGGGCCTACGAGCAGTACTTC.

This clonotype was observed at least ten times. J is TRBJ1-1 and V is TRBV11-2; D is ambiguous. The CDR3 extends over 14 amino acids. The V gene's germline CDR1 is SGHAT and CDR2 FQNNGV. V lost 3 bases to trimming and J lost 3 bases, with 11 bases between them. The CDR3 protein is CASSLGGAHTEAFF. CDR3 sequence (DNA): TGTGCCAGCAGCTTGGGCGGAGCCCACACTGAAGCTTTCTTT.

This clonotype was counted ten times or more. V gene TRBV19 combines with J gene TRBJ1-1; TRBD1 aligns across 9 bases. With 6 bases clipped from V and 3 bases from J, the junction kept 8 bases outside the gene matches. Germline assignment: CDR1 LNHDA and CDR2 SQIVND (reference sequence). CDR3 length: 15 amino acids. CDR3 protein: CASRFITGGYTEAFF. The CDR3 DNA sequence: TGTGCCAGTAGATTTATAACAGGGGGCTACACTGAAGCTTTCTTT. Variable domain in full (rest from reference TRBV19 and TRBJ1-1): DGGITQSPKYLFRKEGQNVTLSCEQNLNHDAMYWYRQDPGQGLRLIYYSQIVNDFQKGDIAEGYSVSREKKESFPLTVTSAQKNPTAFYLCASRFITGGYTEAFFGQGTRLTVV.

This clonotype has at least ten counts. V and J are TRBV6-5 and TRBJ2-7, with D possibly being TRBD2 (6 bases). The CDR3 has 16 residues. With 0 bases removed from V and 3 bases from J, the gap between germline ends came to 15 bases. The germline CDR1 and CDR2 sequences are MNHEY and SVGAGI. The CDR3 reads CASSYSAGAGGYEQYF. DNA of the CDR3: TGTGCCAGCAGTTACTCGGCCGGGGCCGGGGGCTACGAGCAGTACTTC.

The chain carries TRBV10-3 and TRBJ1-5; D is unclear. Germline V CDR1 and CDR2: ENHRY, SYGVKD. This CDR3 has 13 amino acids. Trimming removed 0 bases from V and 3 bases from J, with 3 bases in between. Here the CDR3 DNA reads TGTGCCATCAGTGAGTCGATCAATCAGCCCCAGCATTTT. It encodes CAISESINQPQHF.

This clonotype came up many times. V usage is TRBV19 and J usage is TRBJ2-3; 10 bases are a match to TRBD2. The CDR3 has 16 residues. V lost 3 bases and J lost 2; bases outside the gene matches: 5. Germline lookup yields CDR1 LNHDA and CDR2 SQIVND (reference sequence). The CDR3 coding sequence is TGTGCCAGTAGTATTAGCGGGGGGCCTTACACAGATACGCAGTATTTT. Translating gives CASSISGGPYTDTQYF.

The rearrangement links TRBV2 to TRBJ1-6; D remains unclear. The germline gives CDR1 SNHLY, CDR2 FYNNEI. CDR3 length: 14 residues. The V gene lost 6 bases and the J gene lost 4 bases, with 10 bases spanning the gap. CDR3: CASSEGSYNSPLHF. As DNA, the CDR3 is TGTGCCAGCAGCGAGGGATCGTATAATTCACCCCTCCACTTT.

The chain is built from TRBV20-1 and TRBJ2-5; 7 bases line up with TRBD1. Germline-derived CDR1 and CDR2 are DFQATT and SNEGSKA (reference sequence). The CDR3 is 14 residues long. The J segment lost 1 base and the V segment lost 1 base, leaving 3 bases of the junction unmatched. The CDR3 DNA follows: TGCAGTGCTAGAGCCGGGACAGTCCAAGAGACCCAGTACTTC. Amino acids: CSARAGTVQETQYF.

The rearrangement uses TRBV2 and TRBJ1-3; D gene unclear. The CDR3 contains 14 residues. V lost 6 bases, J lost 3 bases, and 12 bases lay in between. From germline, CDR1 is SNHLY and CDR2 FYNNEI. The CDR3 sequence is CASRETLDGNTIYF. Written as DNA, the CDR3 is TGTGCCAGCAGGGAGACCCTAGATGGAAACACCATATATTTT.

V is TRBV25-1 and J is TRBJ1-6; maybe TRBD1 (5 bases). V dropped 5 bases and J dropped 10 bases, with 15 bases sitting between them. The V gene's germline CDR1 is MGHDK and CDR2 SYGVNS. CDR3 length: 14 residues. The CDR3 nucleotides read TGTGCCAGCAGTCTCCAGGGCAAGGGCTCACCCCTCCACTTT. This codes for CASSLQGKGSPLHF.